This T cell receptor beta chain appears in the sequencing data of a study of early T cells in non-severe SARS-CoV-2 infection. Study-wide context: The chains were unpaired, and the sequenced material was bulk RNA from unsorted whole blood.

Germline CDR1 SEHNR, CDR2 FQNEAQ (reference sequence). The CDR3 runs to 15 residues. Trimming took 1 base from V and 4 from J; bases not matched to a gene: 3. This clonotype was detected ten times or more. Its cognate antigen is unknown. Unique molecular identifiers (one per individual cDNA molecule) were attached. TCRdb itself ran the 5' RACE reads through MiXCR, one entry per CDR3 protein. The sample contains roughly 41,000 distinct CDR3 sequences, about 4.9% of which appear only once. Findings and caveats of the study: The VDJdb matching leaned toward anti-spike CD8 responses and overlooked private and CD4 specificities.

The source is an adult who was a healthcare worker with PCR-confirmed SARS-CoV-2 infection or an uninfected control (not recorded which). This chain connects TRBV7-9 to TRBJ2-3; 9 bases fit TRBD2. The specimen was whole blood. In nucleotides, the CDR3 is TGTGCCAGCAGCTTAGTTAGCGGGGGTCCAGATACGCAGTATTTT. It encodes CASSLVSGGPDTQYF.